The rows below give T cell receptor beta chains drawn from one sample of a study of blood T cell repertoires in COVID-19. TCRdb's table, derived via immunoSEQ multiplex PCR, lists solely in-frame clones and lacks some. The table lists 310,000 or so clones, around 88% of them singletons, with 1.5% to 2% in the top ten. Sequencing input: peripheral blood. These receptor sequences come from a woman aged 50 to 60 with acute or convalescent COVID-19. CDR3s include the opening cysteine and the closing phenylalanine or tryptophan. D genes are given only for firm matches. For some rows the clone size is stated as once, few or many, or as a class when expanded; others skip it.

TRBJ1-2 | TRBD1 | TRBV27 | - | CASSEGDSLIYGYTF | TGTGCCAGCAGCGAAGGGGACAGCCTTATCTATGGCTACACCTTC
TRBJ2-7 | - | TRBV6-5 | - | CASSPWGRAPYEQYF | TGTGCCAGCAGTCCCTGGGGCAGGGCCCCCTACGAGCAGTACTTC
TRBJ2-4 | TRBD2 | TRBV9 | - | CASSVGRGSPAKNIQYF | TGTGCCAGCAGCGTAGGGCGGGGGTCCCCGGCCAAAAACATTCAGTACTTC
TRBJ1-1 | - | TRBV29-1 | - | CSAVGLPFPEDGTEAFF | TGCAGCGCCGTAGGCCTGCCATTCCCGGAGGATGGCACTGAAGCTTTCTTT
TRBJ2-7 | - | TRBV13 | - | CASSTGLTTHEQYF | TGTGCCAGCAGCACCGGACTAACCACCCACGAGCAGTACTTC
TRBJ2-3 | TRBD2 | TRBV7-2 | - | CASSSLVLAGVADTQYF | TGTGCCAGCAGCTCCCTCGTTCTAGCGGGAGTCGCAGATACGCAGTATTTT
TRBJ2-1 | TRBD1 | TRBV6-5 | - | CASSRTGGSYNEQFF | TGTGCCAGCAGCCGGACAGGGGGCTCCTACAATGAGCAGTTCTTC
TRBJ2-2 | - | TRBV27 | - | CASSLSGTGELFF | TGTGCCAGCAGTTTAAGCGGCACCGGGGAGCTGTTTTTT
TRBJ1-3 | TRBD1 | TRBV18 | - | CASSRRTGAAGNTIYF | TGTGCCAGCTCACGAAGGACAGGGGCGGCAGGAAACACCATATATTTT
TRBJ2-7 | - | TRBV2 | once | CASKYQQARLSYEQYF | TGTGCCAGCAAATACCAACAGGCTCGCCTCTCCTACGAGCAGTACTTC
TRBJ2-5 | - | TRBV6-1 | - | CASSDGQGGRETQYF | TGTGCCAGCAGTGACGGACAGGGCGGGAGAGAGACCCAGTACTTC
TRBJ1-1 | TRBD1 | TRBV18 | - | CASSPPSPGQGEAFF | TGTGCCAGCTCACCTCCATCCCCGGGACAGGGTGAAGCTTTCTTT
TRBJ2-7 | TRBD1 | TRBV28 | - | CASRGTGDRREEQYF | TGTGCCAGCAGGGGGACAGGCGATCGTCGGGAGGAGCAGTACTTC
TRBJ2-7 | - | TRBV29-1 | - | CSVLATLTTYEQYF | TGCAGCGTCTTAGCGACCCTAACCACCTACGAGCAGTACTTC
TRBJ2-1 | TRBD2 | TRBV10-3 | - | CAIHRGVAGGYDEQFF | TGTGCCATCCACCGGGGGGTGGCGGGAGGGTACGATGAGCAGTTCTTC
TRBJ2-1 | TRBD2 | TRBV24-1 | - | CATRGLAGGNEQFF | TGTGCCACCAGGGGACTAGCGGGGGGTAATGAGCAGTTCTTC
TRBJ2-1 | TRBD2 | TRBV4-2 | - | CASSPLGTSGRDEQFF | TGTGCCAGCAGCCCCCTCGGGACTAGCGGGAGGGATGAGCAGTTCTTC
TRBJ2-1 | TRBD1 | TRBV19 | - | CASSRTGTGDVGSYNEQFF | TGTGCCAGTAGTAGGACCGGGACAGGGGATGTTGGCTCCTACAATGAGCAGTTCTTC
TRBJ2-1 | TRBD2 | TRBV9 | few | CASSAEGLAGPYNEQFF | TGTGCCAGCAGCGCAGAGGGACTAGCGGGACCCTACAATGAGCAGTTCTTC
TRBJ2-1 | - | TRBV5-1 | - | CASSLETRWNEQFF | TGCGCCAGCAGCTTGGAAACGCGATGGAATGAGCAGTTCTTC
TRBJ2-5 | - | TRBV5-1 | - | CASSLQGGETQYF | TGCGCCAGCAGCTTGCAGGGGGGTGAGACCCAGTACTTC
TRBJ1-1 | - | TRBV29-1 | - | CSVGSRGNTEAFF | TGCAGCGTTGGGAGTAGGGGGAACACTGAAGCTTTCTTT
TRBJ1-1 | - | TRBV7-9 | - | CASSLDRLGSTEAFF | TGTGCCAGCAGCTTAGACCGGCTGGGGAGCACTGAAGCTTTCTTT
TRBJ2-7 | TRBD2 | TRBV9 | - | CASSVDSGSSPYEQYF | TGTGCCAGCAGCGTAGATAGCGGGAGTTCCCCATACGAGCAGTACTTC